The clone carrying this TCR beta chain appeared a few times. Antigen specificity is unknown. Template input was genomic DNA from bulk tumor (roughly 630 ng per sample). Several spatially distant biopsies were obtained per primary tumor intraoperatively. Patients underwent curative surgery for untreated, newly diagnosed non-small cell lung cancer. This sample was included in a study of immune heterogeneity within non-small cell lung tumors. Study results and caveats: Recurrence of identical dominant CDR3 beta clonotypes was observed across intrapatient tumor sites, concomitant with site-unique high-frequency clones. The correlation between local T-cell clonality and local tumor mutational burden was positive, moderate in strength and statistically significant, with R 0.3 to 0.4.

CDR3 length equals 17 residues. After removal of 3 bases from V and 6 bases from J, the junction contained 12 bases not matched to a gene. The germline V gene has CDR1 SGDLS and CDR2 YYNGEE. The TCR beta CDR3 region was amplified by multiplex PCR employing 32 V and 13 J primers. TCRdb processed the multiplex PCR reads anew with MiXCR; each CDR3 protein has one entry. The sample lists under 5,500 distinct CDR3 sequences, 20% to 25% occurring once. The chain carries TRBV9 and TRBJ2-2; 9 positions agree with TRBD1. Sequencing input: lung tumor tissue. The receptor's source is a man between 65 and 80 years old with non-small cell lung cancer. The CDR3 coding sequence is TGTGCCAGCAGCGCCGGCCCGACAGGGGGAGGGGCCGGGGAGCTGTTTTTT. Translation: CASSAGPTGGGAGELFF.